The 20 T cell receptor beta chains listed next were all sequenced from one sample in a study of Graves' ophthalmopathy and Graves' hyperthyroidism. The authors amplified TCR beta CDR3 regions from RNA transcripts. HTBI-primed RT-PCR formed the first round, and a multiplex PCR formed the second. TCRdb passed the multiplex PCR reads through MiXCR, listing each CDR3 protein once. The sample consists of about 620,000 distinct CDR3 sequences, 20% to 25% of them appearing once. Sequences were obtained from peripheral blood. The receptor set was obtained from a woman under 30 with stable Graves' hyperthyroidism. Some clones in this sample may be carry-over from other donors' samples.

This clonotype came up a few times. The chain couples TRBV12-3 or TRBV12-4 to TRBJ2-7; D call uncertain. The V gene lost 2 bases and the J gene lost 2 bases, with 13 bases spanning the gap. The CDR3 length is 15 residues. CDR3 in DNA: TGTGCCAGCAGTTTAAGGTCAGAGTTTGCCTACGAGCAGTACTTC. Amino acids: CASSLRSEFAYEQYF.

This clonotype has just a few counts. The chain carries TRBV6-9 and TRBJ1-1; D gene ambiguous. The CDR3 is 10 residues long. Germline V gives CDR1 MNHGY, CDR2 SVAAGI. V dropped 10 bases and J dropped 4 bases, with 7 bases sitting between them. The CDR3 DNA sequence: TGTGCCAAGCCGGTCACTGAAGCTTTCTTT. Translated, it gives CAKPVTEAFF.

This clonotype was observed many times. The chain carries TRBV27 and TRBJ1-6, with D unresolved. The V gene lost 8 bases and the J gene lost 3 bases, with 17 bases spanning the gap. This CDR3 region has 16 residues. Germline CDR1 reads MNHEY; CDR2 reads SMNVEV (reference sequence). The CDR3: CASRYFASGYNSPLHF. CDR3 nucleotide sequence: TGTGCCAGCCGCTACTTCGCCAGTGGCTATAATTCACCCCTCCACTTT.

This clonotype was observed many times. This chain connects TRBV11-2 to TRBJ1-5; 10 bases agree with TRBD1. The CDR3 is 15 amino acids. Trimming removed 5 bases from V and 2 bases from J; junction bases left unmatched: 3. From germline, CDR1 is SGHAT and CDR2 FQNNGV. CDR3 nucleotide sequence: TGTGCCAGCAGCCGACAGGGGGCAGGCAATCAGCCCCAGCATTTT. This sequence encodes CASSRQGAGNQPQHF. The variable domain in full, with the rest retrieved from reference TRBV11-2 and TRBJ1-5, is EAGVAQSPRYKIIEKRQSVAFWCNPISGHATLYWYQQILGQGPKLLIQFQNNGVVDDSQLPKDRFSAERLKGVDSTLKIQPAKLEDSAVYLCASSRQGAGNQPQHFGDGTRLSIL.

This clonotype was counted ten times or more. The J gene is TRBJ1-5, the V gene TRBV29-1; 7 bases are a match to TRBD1. The germline CDR1 and CDR2 sequences are SQVTM and ANQGSEA. Trimming at V came to 1 base and at J to 7 bases, leaving 4 bases not matched to a gene. This CDR3 spans 13 amino acids. The CDR3 here is CSVEGQGGQPQHF. The CDR3 DNA reads as TGCAGCGTTGAAGGACAGGGTGGGCAGCCCCAGCATTTT.

This clonotype was counted many times. The V gene is TRBV5-1, the J gene TRBJ2-6; 12 bases fit TRBD2. The CDR3 runs 19 residues. Germline lookup yields CDR1 SGHRS and CDR2 YFSETQ. With 4 bases clipped from V and 0 bases from J, the junction kept 8 bases outside the gene matches. The CDR3 sequence is CASSPGLAGRPSGANVLTF. CDR3 sequence (DNA): TGCGCCAGCAGCCCTGGACTAGCGGGGCGTCCCTCTGGGGCCAACGTCCTGACTTTC.

This clonotype was observed many times. V gene TRBV24-1 combines with J gene TRBJ1-2; the D is unclear. V lost 4 bases and J 8 bases, leaving 13 bases between the germline ends. Per germline, CDR1 KGHDR and CDR2 SFDVKD. This CDR3 comprises 13 residues. CDR3 residues: CATSEESGEGYTF. The CDR3 DNA reads as TGTGCCACCAGTGAAGAAAGCGGAGAAGGCTACACCTTC.

This clonotype has ten or more counts. This chain links TRBV12-3 or TRBV12-4 with TRBJ1-5; TRBD1 might be the D (5 bases). V lost 3 bases and J 1 base, leaving 10 bases between the germline ends. The CDR3 totals 15 residues. In DNA, the CDR3 is TGTGCCAGCAGTTTTGAAGGGACCAGCAATCAGCCCCAGCATTTT. This gives the protein CASSFEGTSNQPQHF.

The sample holds many counts of this clonotype. The chain joins TRBV5-1 to TRBJ1-1, with 8 bases lining up with TRBD1. Looked up from germline, CDR1 is SGHRS and CDR2 is YFSETQ. CDR3 length equals 13 residues. J was trimmed by 9 bases and V by 0 bases; bases with no gene match: 4. The CDR3 spells CASSLEQGAKAFF. The CDR3 DNA reads TGCGCCAGCAGCTTGGAGCAGGGGGCAAAAGCTTTCTTT.

There are many counts of this clonotype. Just one base apart from a much larger clone, this may be a read error. The chain links TRBV7-8 to TRBJ1-5; D not certain. Trimming stripped 7 bases from V and 2 bases from J, with 15 bases between. The CDR3 totals 15 residues. CDR1 and CDR2 (germline): SGHVS, FQNEAQ. In DNA, the CDR3 is TGTGCCAGCAACCCGACGGGGATTGGCAATCAGCCCCAGCATTTT. Protein product: CASNPTGIGNQPQHF. The full variable domain, rest sourced from reference TRBV7-8 and TRBJ1-5, is GAGVSQSPRYKVAKRGQDVALRCDPISGHVSLFWYQQALGQGPEFLTYFQNEAQLDKSGLPSDRFFAERPEGSVSTLKIQRTQQEDSAVYLCASNPTGIGNQPQHFGDGTRLSIL.

This clonotype was observed many times. V gene TRBV12-3 or TRBV12-4 combines with J gene TRBJ1-2; 10 bases line up with TRBD1. This CDR3 is 13 amino acids long. Trimming cost V 6 bases and J 8 bases; bases outside gene matches: 6. DNA of the CDR3: TGTGCCAGCAGCCCCGACAGGGGGCGAGGCTACACCTTC. It translates to CASSPDRGRGYTF.

This clonotype was seen repeatedly, ten times or more. The rearrangement links TRBV20-1 to TRBJ1-5, with no clear D. This CDR3 is 14 amino acids long. From germline, CDR1 is DFQATT and CDR2 SNEGSKA (reference sequence). The CDR3: CSPSQAAGNQPQHF. As DNA, the CDR3 is TGCAGCCCGTCCCAGGCGGCTGGCAATCAGCCCCAGCATTTT.

The chain joins TRBV4-2 to TRBJ2-5; 7 positions agree with TRBD2. After removal of 1 base from V and 4 bases from J, the junction contained 6 bases not matched to a gene. The CDR3 is made up of 15 amino acids. Germline V gene sequence: CDR1 LGHNA, CDR2 YNFKEQ. CDR3 sequence: CASSQAEREAETQYF. Here the CDR3 DNA reads TGTGCCAGCAGCCAAGCGGAACGGGAGGCAGAGACCCAGTACTTC.

The chain is built from TRBV20-1 and TRBJ2-2; TRBD2 aligns across 8 bases. The trim removed 2 bases at V and 4 bases at J, leaving 6 bases unmatched. The CDR3 covers 15 residues. Germline loops: CDR1 DFQATT, CDR2 SNEGSKA (reference sequence). The CDR3 reads CSARPGGLSTGELFF. In DNA form, the CDR3 reads TGCAGTGCTAGACCGGGGGGGCTGAGCACCGGGGAGCTGTTTTTT.

There are many counts of this clonotype. The gene calls are TRBV9 and TRBJ2-7; 7 bases agree with TRBD1. Looked up from germline, CDR1 is SGDLS and CDR2 is YYNGEE. The CDR3 is 15 residues long. Trimming took 3 bases from V and 0 from J; bases not matched to a gene: 6. Here the CDR3 DNA reads TGTGCCAGCAGCGCACAGGGGTTCAGCTCCTACGAGCAGTACTTC. This translates into CASSAQGFSSYEQYF.

The chain employs TRBV12-3 or TRBV12-4 and TRBJ2-5; tentative D call: TRBD2 (5 bases). Trimming cost V 3 bases and J 1 base, with 9 bases left between them. The CDR3 loop spans 14 amino acids. The CDR3 is CASSFETTQETQYF. CDR3 DNA sequence: TGTGCCAGCAGTTTTGAGACTACCCAAGAGACCCAGTACTTC.

This clonotype was recorded many times. The rearrangement joins TRBV27 to TRBJ2-6; D may be TRBD1 (5 bases). Germline V gene lookup returns CDR1 MNHEY and CDR2 SMNVEV (reference sequence). The CDR3 is 16 amino acids. V shed 2 bases and J shed 1 base, with 9 bases lying between them. CDR3 protein: CASSLADRSGANVLTF. CDR3 coding DNA: TGTGCCAGCAGTTTAGCAGACAGATCTGGGGCCAACGTCCTGACTTTC. Full variable domain (remainder filled in from reference TRBV27 and TRBJ2-6): EAQVTQNPRYLITVTGKKLTVTCSQNMNHEYMSWYRQDPGLGLRQIYYSMNVEVTDKGDVPEGYKVSRKEKRNFPLILESPSPNQTSLYFCASSLADRSGANVLTFGAGSRLTVL.

The chain links TRBV29-1 to TRBJ2-3; 8 bases match TRBD2. Germline-derived CDR1 and CDR2 are SQVTM and ANQGSEA. The junction had 12 bases not matched to a gene; V was cut back by 4 bases and J by 0 bases. The CDR3 consists of 17 residues. The CDR3 DNA reads as TGCAGCGTTGTCCCAGCGGGGGAGCCCATTAGCACAGATACGCAGTATTTT. Its protein product is CSVVPAGEPISTDTQYF.

This clonotype showed up many times. The V call is TRBV14, the J call TRBJ2-7, with 9 positions matching TRBD1. Trimming at V came to 1 base and at J to 3 bases, leaving 4 bases not matched to a gene. CDR3 length equals 15 residues. Germline V gene data show CDR1 as SGHDN and CDR2 as FVKESK. The CDR3 protein is CASSQVGQGYYEQYF. In DNA, the CDR3 is TGTGCCAGCAGCCAAGTTGGACAGGGGTACTACGAGCAGTACTTC.

This clonotype appeared a few times. V usage is TRBV12-3 or TRBV12-4 and J usage is TRBJ2-1; 13 bases map to TRBD2. The CDR3 runs to 15 residues. V shed 6 bases, J shed 8 bases, and the junction held 7 bases outside the gene matches. CDR3 region: CASRAGTSGAYEQFF. The DNA for the CDR3 is TGTGCCAGCAGAGCCGGGACTAGCGGGGCTTATGAGCAGTTCTTC.